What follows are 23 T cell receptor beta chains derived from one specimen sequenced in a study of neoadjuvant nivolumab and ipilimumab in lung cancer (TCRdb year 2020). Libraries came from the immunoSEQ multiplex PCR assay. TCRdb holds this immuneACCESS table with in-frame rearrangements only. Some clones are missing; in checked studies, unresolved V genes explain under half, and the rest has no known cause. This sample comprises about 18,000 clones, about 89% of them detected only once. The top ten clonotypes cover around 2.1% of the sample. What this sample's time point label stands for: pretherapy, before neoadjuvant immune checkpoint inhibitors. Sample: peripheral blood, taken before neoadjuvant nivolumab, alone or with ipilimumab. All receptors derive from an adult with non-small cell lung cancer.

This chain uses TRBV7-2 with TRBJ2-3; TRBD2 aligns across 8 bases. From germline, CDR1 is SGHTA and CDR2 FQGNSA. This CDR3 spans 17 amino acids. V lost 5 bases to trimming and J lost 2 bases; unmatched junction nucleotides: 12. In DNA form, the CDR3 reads TGTGCCAGCAGCAAAGTGGTCACTAGCGGATACACAGATACGCAGTATTTT. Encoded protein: CASSKVVTSGYTDTQYF. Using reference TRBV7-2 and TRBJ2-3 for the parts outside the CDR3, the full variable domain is GAGVSQSPSNKVTEKGKDVELRCDPISGHTALYWYRQSLGQGLEFLIYFQGNSAPDKSGLPSDRFSAERTGGSVSTLTIQRTQQEDSAVYLCASSKVVTSGYTDTQYFGPGTRLTVL.

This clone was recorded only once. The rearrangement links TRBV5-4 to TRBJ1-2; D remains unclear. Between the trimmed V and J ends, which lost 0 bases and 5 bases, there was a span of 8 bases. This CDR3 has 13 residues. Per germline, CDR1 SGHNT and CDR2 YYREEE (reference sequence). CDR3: CASSLELGYGYTF. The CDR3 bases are TGTGCCAGCAGCTTGGAATTGGGATATGGCTACACCTTC.

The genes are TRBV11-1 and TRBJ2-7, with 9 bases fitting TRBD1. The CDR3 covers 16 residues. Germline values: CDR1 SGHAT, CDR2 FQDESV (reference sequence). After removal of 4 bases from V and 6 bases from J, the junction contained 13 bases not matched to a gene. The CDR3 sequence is CASSSDRDRASLEQYF. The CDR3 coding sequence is TGTGCCAGCAGCTCCGACCGGGACAGGGCCTCCCTCGAGCAGTACTTC.

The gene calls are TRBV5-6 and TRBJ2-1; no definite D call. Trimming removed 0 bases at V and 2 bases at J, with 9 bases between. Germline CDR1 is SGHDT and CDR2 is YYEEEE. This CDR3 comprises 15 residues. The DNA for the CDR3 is TGTGCCAGCAGCTTGGCGGGTGCCCCCTACAATGAGCAGTTCTTC. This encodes CASSLAGAPYNEQFF.

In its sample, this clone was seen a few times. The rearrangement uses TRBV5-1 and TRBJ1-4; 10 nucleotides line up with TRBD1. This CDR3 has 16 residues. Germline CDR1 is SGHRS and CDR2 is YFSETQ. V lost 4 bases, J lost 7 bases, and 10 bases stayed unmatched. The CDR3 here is CASSLSLGQGIEKLFF. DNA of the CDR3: TGCGCCAGCAGCCTTTCTTTGGGACAGGGGATTGAAAAACTGTTTTTT.

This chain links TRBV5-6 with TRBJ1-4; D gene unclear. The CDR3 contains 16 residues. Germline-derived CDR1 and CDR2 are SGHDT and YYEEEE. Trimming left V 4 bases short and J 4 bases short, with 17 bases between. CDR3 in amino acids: CASSAMYVRSNEKLFF. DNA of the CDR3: TGTGCCAGCAGCGCCATGTATGTACGGAGTAATGAAAAACTGTTTTTT.

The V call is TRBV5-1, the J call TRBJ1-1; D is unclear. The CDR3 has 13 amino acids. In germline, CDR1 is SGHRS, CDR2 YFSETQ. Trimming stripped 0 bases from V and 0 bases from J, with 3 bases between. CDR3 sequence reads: CASSLGMNTEAFF. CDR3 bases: TGCGCCAGCAGCTTGGGCATGAACACTGAAGCTTTCTTT.

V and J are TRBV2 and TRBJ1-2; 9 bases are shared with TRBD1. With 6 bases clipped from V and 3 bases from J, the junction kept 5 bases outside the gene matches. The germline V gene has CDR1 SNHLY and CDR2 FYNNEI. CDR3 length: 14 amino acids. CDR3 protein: CASRQGQGDYGYTF. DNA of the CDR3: TGTGCCAGCAGACAGGGACAGGGTGACTATGGCTACACCTTC.

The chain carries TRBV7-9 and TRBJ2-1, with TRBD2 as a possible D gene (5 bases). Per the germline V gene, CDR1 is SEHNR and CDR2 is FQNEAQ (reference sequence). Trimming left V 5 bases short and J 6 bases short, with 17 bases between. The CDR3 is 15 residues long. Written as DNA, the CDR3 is TGTGCCAGCAGCACCCGGGGTTCTTGGGGCAATGAGCAGTTCTTC. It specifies CASSTRGSWGNEQFF.

The CDR3 region has the DNA TGTGCCAGCAGCTGGGACGGGCCGAACACTGAAGCTTTCTTT. Encoded protein: CASSWDGPNTEAFF. V gene TRBV11-2 combines with J gene TRBJ1-1; maybe TRBD1 (5 bases). V lost 4 bases, J lost 1 base, and 10 bases lay in between. Per the germline V gene, CDR1 is SGHAT and CDR2 is FQNNGV. The CDR3 contains 14 residues.

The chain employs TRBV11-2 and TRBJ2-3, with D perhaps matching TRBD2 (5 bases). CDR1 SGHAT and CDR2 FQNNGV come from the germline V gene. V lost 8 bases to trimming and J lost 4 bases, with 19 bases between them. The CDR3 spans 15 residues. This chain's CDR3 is CASQEASGTSDTQYF. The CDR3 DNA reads TGTGCCAGCCAAGAGGCGAGCGGAACTTCAGATACGCAGTATTTT.

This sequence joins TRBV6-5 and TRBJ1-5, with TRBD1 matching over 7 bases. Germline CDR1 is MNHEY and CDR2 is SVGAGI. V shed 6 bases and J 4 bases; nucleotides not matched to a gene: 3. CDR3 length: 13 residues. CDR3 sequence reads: CASRRDSNQPQHF. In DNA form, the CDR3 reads TGTGCCAGCAGAAGGGACAGTAATCAGCCCCAGCATTTT.

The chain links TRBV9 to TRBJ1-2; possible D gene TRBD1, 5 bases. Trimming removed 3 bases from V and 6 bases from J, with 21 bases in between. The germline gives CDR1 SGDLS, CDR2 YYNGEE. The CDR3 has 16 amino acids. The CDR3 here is CASSATSDTRTNGYTF. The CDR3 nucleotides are TGTGCCAGCAGCGCCACAAGTGACACCAGGACAAATGGCTACACCTTC. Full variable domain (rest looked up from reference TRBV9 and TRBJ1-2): DSGVTQTPKHLITATGQRVTLRCSPRSGDLSVYWYQQSLDQGLQFLIQYYNGEERAKGNILERFSAQQFPDLHSELNLSSLELGDSALYFCASSATSDTRTNGYTFGSGTRLTVV.

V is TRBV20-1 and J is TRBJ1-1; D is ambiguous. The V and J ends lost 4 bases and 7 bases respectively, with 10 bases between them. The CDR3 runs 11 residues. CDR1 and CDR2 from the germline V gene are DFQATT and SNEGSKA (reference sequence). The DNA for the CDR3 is TGCAGTGCTATTCCGGCGGTTGAAGCTTTCTTT. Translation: CSAIPAVEAFF.

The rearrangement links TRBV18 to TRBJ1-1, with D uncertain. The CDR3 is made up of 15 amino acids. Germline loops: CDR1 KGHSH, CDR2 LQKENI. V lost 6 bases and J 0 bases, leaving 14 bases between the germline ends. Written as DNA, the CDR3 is TGTGCCAGCTCCCCGTCGGGAGGGCTGAACACTGAAGCTTTCTTT. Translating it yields CASSPSGGLNTEAFF.

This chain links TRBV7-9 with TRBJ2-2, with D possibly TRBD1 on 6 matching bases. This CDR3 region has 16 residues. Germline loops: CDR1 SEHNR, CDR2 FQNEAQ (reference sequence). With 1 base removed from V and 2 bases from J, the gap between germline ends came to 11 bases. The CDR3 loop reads CASSLVTGRNTGELFF. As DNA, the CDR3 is TGTGCCAGCAGCTTAGTAACAGGGCGTAACACCGGGGAGCTGTTTTTT.

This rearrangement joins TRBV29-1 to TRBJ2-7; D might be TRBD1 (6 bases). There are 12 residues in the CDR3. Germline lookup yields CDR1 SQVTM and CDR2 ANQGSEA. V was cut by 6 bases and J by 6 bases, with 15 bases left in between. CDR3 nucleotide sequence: TGCAGCGTCGCGATCAAAGGGGGCGAGCAGTACTTC. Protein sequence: CSVAIKGGEQYF.

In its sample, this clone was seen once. CDR3 in amino acids: CASGMTGLTGELFF. In nucleotides, the CDR3 is TGTGCCAGCGGGATGACAGGGCTGACCGGGGAGCTGTTTTTT. The chain couples TRBV9 to TRBJ2-2; 7 nucleotides line up with TRBD1. CDR1 is SGDLS, CDR2 YYNGEE, per germline. The CDR3 loop spans 14 amino acids. With V trimmed by 7 bases and J by 5 bases, 8 bases remained unmatched.

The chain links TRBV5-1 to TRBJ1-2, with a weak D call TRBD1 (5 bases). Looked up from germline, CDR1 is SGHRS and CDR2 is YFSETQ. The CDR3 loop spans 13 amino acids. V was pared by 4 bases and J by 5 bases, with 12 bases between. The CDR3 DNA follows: TGCGCCAGCAGCCCGACAGAAAGGTATGGCTACACCTTC. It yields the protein CASSPTERYGYTF.

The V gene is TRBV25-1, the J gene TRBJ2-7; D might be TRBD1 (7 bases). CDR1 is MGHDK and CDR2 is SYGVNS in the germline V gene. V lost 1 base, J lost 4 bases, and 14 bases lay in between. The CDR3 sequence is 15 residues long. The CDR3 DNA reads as TGTGCCAGCAGTGAATCTGGCAGGGGGGTTTACGAGCAGTACTTC. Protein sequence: CASSESGRGVYEQYF.

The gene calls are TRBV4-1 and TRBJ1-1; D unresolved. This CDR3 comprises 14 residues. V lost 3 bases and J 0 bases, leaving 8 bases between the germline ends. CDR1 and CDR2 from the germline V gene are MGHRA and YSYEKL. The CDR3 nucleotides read TGCGCCAGCAGCCAGGATAGACTGAACACTGAAGCTTTCTTT. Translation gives CASSQDRLNTEAFF.

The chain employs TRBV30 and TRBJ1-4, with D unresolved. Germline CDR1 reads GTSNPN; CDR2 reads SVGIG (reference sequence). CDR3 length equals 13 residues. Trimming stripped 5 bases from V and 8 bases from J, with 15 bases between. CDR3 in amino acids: CAWEASRGEKLFF. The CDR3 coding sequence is TGTGCCTGGGAGGCATCGCGGGGAGAAAAACTGTTTTTT.

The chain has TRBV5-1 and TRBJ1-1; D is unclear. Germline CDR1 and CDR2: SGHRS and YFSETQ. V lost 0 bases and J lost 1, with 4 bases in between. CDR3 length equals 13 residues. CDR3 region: CASSLGTNTEAFF. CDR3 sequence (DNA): TGCGCCAGCAGCTTGGGGACGAACACTGAAGCTTTCTTT.